This TCR beta chain appears in the sequencing data of a study of T cell repertoires in cytomegalovirus infection. On the study more broadly: Well-studied HLA-B-restricted epitopes and recently identified HLA-C-restricted epitopes of CMV were both used in the study. A matching HLA type, together with CMV infection, was signaled by public TCR beta signatures.

This clonotype has just a few counts. Its specificity is unknown. TCRdb reprocessed the reads with MiXCR, giving one entry per CDR3 protein. The table records around 120,000 distinct CDR3 sequences, roughly two fifths of them present only once. Germline CDR1 MGHRA, CDR2 YSYEKL. J lost 4 bases, V lost 0 bases, and 3 bases had no gene match. The CDR3 has 16 residues. The clonotype was recovered from a human donor in good health (CMV status not recorded). Some clones in this sample may be carry-over from other donors' samples. The rearrangement joins TRBV4-1 to TRBJ2-1; 10 nucleotides align to TRBD1. The sample was CD8+ T cells from cultured PBMCs, taken from culture after CMV antigen stimulation. CDR3 sequence reads: CASSQEDRGGYNEQFF. CDR3 nucleotide sequence: TGCGCCAGCAGCCAAGAGGACAGGGGGGGTTACAATGAGCAGTTCTTC.